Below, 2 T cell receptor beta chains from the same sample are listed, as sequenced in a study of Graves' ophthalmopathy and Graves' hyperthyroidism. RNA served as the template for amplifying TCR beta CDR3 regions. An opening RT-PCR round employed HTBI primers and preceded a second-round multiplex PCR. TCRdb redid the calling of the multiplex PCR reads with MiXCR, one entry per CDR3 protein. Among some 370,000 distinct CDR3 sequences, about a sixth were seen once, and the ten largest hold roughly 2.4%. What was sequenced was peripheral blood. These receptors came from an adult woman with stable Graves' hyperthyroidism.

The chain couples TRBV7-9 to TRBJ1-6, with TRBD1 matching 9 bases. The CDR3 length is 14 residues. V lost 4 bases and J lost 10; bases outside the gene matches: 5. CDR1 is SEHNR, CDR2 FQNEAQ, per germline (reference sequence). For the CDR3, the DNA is TGTGCCAGCAGCTCATGGGACAGGGACTCACCCCTCCACTTT. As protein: CASSSWDRDSPLHF. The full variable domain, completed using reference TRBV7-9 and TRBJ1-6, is DTGVSQNPRHKITKRGQNVTFRCDPISEHNRLYWYRQTLGQGPEFLTYFQNEAQLEKSRLLSDRFSAERPKGSFSTLEIQRTEQGDSAMYLCASSSWDRDSPLHFGNGTRLTVT.

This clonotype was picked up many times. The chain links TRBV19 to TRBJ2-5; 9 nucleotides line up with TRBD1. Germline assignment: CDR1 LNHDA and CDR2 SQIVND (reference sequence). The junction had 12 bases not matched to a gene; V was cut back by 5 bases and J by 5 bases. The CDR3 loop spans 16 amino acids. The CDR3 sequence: CASSLNRGQARETQYF. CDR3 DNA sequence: TGTGCCAGTAGTCTTAACAGGGGGCAGGCGCGTGAGACCCAGTACTTC.